Listed below are T cell receptor beta chains from one sample, sequenced in a study of shared clonotypes between healthy human individuals. The protocol was immunoSEQ multiplex PCR, while the TCRdb copy is restricted to in-frame clones and leaves out a portion. The sample records fewer than 1.8 million clones, just under 99% being singletons. Sequences were obtained from naive CD4+ T cells sorted from blood. These TCRs come from a man aged 25 to 40 in good health. Each CDR3 is given with its conserved first and last residue. The order of the fields is V gene, J gene, CDR3 protein.

>TRBV18|TRBJ1-4
CASSPTGVGTNEKLFF
>TRBV20-1|TRBJ2-7
CSARSGYEQYF
>TRBV7-8|TRBJ2-1
CASSITGTSGSSYNEQFF
>TRBV5-6|TRBJ2-3
CASSLDRSSTDTQYF
>TRBV7-2|TRBJ2-1
CASSLQTSGSIEQFF
>TRBV19|TRBJ1-1
CASSIRAGNTEAFF
>TRBV5-1|TRBJ1-1
CASSLGDLDTEAFF
>TRBV28|TRBJ2-7
CASNQPKGGISYEQYF
>TRBV7-2|TRBJ2-2
CASSPMPGTGELFF
>TRBV5-1|TRBJ2-7
CASTWGSSGYEQYF
>TRBV5-5|TRBJ1-4
CASSSSVTGFEKLFF
>TRBV7-6|TRBJ2-3
CASSFREPTSGTDTQYF
>TRBV6-5|TRBJ1-1
CATLSGAGGAFF
>TRBV5-6|TRBJ2-1
CASSPELAGGYNEQFF